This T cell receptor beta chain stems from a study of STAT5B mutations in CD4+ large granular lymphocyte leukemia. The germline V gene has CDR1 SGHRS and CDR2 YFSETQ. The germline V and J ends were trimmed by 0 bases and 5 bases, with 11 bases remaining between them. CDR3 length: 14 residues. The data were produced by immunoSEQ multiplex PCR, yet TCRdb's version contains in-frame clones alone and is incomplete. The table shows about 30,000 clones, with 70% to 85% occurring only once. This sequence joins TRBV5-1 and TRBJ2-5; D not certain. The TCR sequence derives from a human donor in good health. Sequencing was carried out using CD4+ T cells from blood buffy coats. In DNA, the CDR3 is TGCGCCAGCAGCTTGGGCGGCAACGTGGAGACCCAGTACTTC. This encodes CASSLGGNVETQYF.